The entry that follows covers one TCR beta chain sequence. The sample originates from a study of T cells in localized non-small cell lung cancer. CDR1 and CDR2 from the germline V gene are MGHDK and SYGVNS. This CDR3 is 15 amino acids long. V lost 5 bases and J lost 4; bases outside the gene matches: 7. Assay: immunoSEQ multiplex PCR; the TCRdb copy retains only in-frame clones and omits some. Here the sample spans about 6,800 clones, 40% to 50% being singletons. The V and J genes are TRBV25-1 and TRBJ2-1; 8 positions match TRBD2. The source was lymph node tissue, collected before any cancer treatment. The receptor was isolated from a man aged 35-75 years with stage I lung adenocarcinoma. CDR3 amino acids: CASSRTGGTYNEQFF. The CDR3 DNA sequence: TGTGCCAGCAGTCGGACGGGGGGGACTTACAATGAGCAGTTCTTC.